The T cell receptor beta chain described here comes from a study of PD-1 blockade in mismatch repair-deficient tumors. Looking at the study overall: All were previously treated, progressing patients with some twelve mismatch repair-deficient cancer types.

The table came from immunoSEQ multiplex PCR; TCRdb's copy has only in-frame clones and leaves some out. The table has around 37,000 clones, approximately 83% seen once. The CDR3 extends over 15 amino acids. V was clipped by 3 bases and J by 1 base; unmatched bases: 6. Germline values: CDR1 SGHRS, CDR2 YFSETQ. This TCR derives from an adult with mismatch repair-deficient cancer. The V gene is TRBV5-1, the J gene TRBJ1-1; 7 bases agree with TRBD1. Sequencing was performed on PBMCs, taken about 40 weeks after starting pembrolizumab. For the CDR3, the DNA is TGCGCCAGCAGCTCAGCCGGGACAGAGAACACTGAAGCTTTCTTT. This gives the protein CASSSAGTENTEAFF.